The 4 T cell receptor beta chains in this list originate from one sample, sequenced in a study of blood T cells in healthy people across ages. Next came a second PCR, run for about 6 to 11 cycles, which used a sample-barcoded 5' primer along with a J-beta primer mix. In TCRdb, the 5' RACE reads were re-called with MiXCR into one record per CDR3 protein. The table records some 1.5 million distinct CDR3 sequences, about 30% of them present only once. Sequenced material: blood. The receptor set was obtained from a woman aged 25 to 39 in good health.

In its sample, this clonotype was seen a few times. The J gene is TRBJ2-7, the V gene TRBV2; 8 nucleotides agree with TRBD2. After removal of 4 bases from V and 4 bases from J, the junction contained 6 bases not matched to a gene. The CDR3 totals 14 residues. Germline lookup yields CDR1 SNHLY and CDR2 FYNNEI. This CDR3 is CASSVYGTSYEQYF. Written as DNA, the CDR3 is TGTGCCAGCAGTGTCTACGGGACTAGTTACGAGCAGTACTTC.

In its sample, this clonotype was seen a few times. The chain uses TRBV5-1 and TRBJ2-1; 8 bases align to TRBD2. Trimming cost V 1 base and J 8 bases; bases outside gene matches: 5. This CDR3 spans 14 amino acids. CDR1 is SGHRS, CDR2 YFSETQ, per germline. This CDR3 is CASSLWREVDEQFF. CDR3 nucleotides: TGCGCCAGCAGCTTGTGGCGGGAGGTGGATGAGCAGTTCTTC.

The J gene is TRBJ2-7, the V gene TRBV12-5; maybe TRBD1 (5 bases). Between the trimmed V and J ends, which lost 3 bases and 7 bases, there was a span of 16 bases. Germline lookup yields CDR1 LGHNT and CDR2 FRNRAP. The CDR3 loop spans 14 amino acids. CDR3 protein: CASGFLPQGNEQYF. The CDR3 nucleotides are TGTGCTAGTGGTTTCCTACCCCAGGGTAATGAGCAGTACTTC.

The chain carries TRBV2 and TRBJ1-2; the D gene is possibly TRBD1 (5 bases). CDR1 and CDR2 from the germline V gene are SNHLY and FYNNEI. The CDR3 contains 13 residues. V gave up 4 bases and J gave up 10 bases, with 16 bases separating them. CDR3 in amino acids: CASSVVQGSDYTF. For the CDR3, the DNA is TGTGCCAGCAGTGTCGTGCAGGGTTCAGACTACACCTTC.